This TCR beta chain derives from a study of T-cell reconstitution after alpha-beta-depleted transplantation in children. About this clonotype itself: What it recognizes is unknown.

Library preparation (for TCRbeta) was performed with unique molecular identifiers. In TCRdb, the PCR reads were re-called with MiXCR into one record per CDR3 protein. The sample has 100,000 or so distinct CDR3 sequences, about a sixth seen once. Findings and limits, study-wide: Approximately two months post-transplant, alpha-beta T cells reportedly originated from several hundred expanded graft clones.

V was pared by 3 bases and J by 4 bases, with 13 bases between. The CDR3 length is 15 residues. The chain joins TRBV12-3 or TRBV12-4 to TRBJ2-1, with D possibly being TRBD2 (7 bases). Sequenced here: PBMCs, mostly from graft donor cells, sampled 180 days after TCRalphabeta/CD19-depleted stem cell transplant. The sequence came from a male patient between 2 and 15 years old who had a stem cell transplant for acute lymphoblastic leukemia, so the T cells may come from the graft donor. The DNA of the CDR3 is TGTGCCAGCAGTTTGGGGGGGGGCCGATACAATGAGCAGTTCTTC. This codes for CASSLGGGRYNEQFF.